The 20 T cell receptor beta chains listed next were all sequenced from one sample in a study of T-cell memory formation after mild COVID-19. TCRdb reprocessed the 5' RACE reads with MiXCR, giving one entry per CDR3 protein. The sample has about 82,000 distinct CDR3 sequences, 13% seen once. The sequenced sample was PBMCs or a T cell subset sorted from them (not recorded which). The receptors originated from a man between 18 and 29 years old who had mild COVID-19 (a few samples of this study predate the infection). Cell type and time point are not known.

The sample holds a few counts of this clonotype. This chain links TRBV11-2 with TRBJ1-3; no definite D call. Germline lookup yields CDR1 SGHAT and CDR2 FQNNGV. V was shortened by 5 bases and J by 2 bases, with 19 bases between the two germline ends. The CDR3 is made up of 17 amino acids. CDR3 region: CASSKDPRAPAGNTIYF. In DNA, the CDR3 is TGTGCCAGCAGCAAAGACCCCCGGGCCCCCGCTGGAAACACCATATATTTT.

The chain recombines TRBV29-1 with TRBJ2-3, with 9 bases lining up with TRBD2. The CDR3 is 15 residues long. After removal of 3 bases from V and 2 bases from J, the junction contained 6 bases not matched to a gene. Germline assignment: CDR1 SQVTM and CDR2 ANQGSEA. DNA for the CDR3: TGCAGCGTTGATGGCCTAGCGGGGAACACAGATACGCAGTATTTT. It encodes CSVDGLAGNTDTQYF.

This clonotype was detected a few times. This chain joins TRBV7-6 and TRBJ2-1; D possibly corresponds to TRBD1 (6 bases). Between the trimmed V and J ends, which lost 2 bases and 6 bases, there was a span of 17 bases. This CDR3 spans 16 amino acids. Germline CDR1 is SGHVS and CDR2 is FNYEAQ. The CDR3 region is CASSLTAGVNGNEQFF. CDR3 DNA sequence: TGTGCCAGCAGCTTAACGGCAGGGGTCAACGGCAATGAGCAGTTCTTC.

This clonotype occurred a few times. The rearrangement uses TRBV10-2 and TRBJ1-2, with TRBD1 as a possible D gene (5 bases). Trimming shortened V by 4 bases and J by 3 bases, and 9 bases separated the two germline ends. The CDR3 contains 13 residues. Germline CDR1 reads WSHSY; CDR2 reads SAAADI. The CDR3 DNA follows: TGCGCCAGCAGTGTCGACAGTCACTATGGCTACACCTTC. Its protein product is CASSVDSHYGYTF.

This clonotype was detected a few times. The CDR3 coding sequence is TGTGCCAGCACCAAAACGCCCGATGGGAAGAACACCGGGGAGCTGTTTTTT. Its translation: CASTKTPDGKNTGELFF. The chain joins TRBV28 to TRBJ2-2; no clear D. This CDR3 region has 17 residues. Germline CDR1 MDHEN, CDR2 SYDVKM. V lost 7 bases and J 1 base, leaving 19 bases between the germline ends.

This clonotype was detected ten times or more. The chain uses TRBV7-2 and TRBJ2-4; D gene uncertain. CDR1 is SGHTA and CDR2 is FQGNSA in the germline V gene. V lost 0 bases and J lost 1, with 10 bases in between. This CDR3 contains 16 residues. The CDR3 spells CASSLAGQAAKNIQYF. CDR3 nucleotides: TGTGCCAGCAGCTTAGCAGGGCAGGCTGCCAAAAACATTCAGTACTTC.

This clonotype occurred a few times. The V and J genes are TRBV7-6 and TRBJ1-1; D remains ambiguous. The CDR3 runs to 14 residues. Germline CDR1 SGHVS, CDR2 FNYEAQ. V gave up 4 bases and J gave up 1 base, with 10 bases separating them. The CDR3 coding sequence is TGTGCCAGCAGCTCCCTTCACCAGAACACTGAAGCTTTCTTT. It codes for CASSSLHQNTEAFF.

The sample holds a few counts of this clonotype. The chain recombines TRBV7-6 with TRBJ2-5; D might be TRBD1 (6 bases). The V end was cut by 2 bases, the J end by 1 base, with 8 bases between. The CDR3 contains 14 residues. Germline assignment: CDR1 SGHVS and CDR2 FNYEAQ. The DNA for the CDR3 is TGTGCCAGCAGCTTACAAGGGGGCCAAGAGACCCAGTACTTC. Amino acid sequence: CASSLQGGQETQYF.

J is TRBJ1-5 and V is TRBV27; D call uncertain. Germline values: CDR1 MNHEY, CDR2 SMNVEV (reference sequence). The ends were cut back, 4 bases at V and 0 bases at J, with 10 bases in the middle. The CDR3 runs to 15 residues. CDR3 nucleotides: TGTGCCAGCAGTTCAACCCCTAATAGCAATCAGCCCCAGCATTTT. Residues: CASSSTPNSNQPQHF.

The rearrangement uses TRBV7-2 and TRBJ2-2; unclear D gene. The CDR3 runs 18 residues. The ends were cut back, 5 bases at V and 0 bases at J, with 19 bases in the middle. Germline V gene data show CDR1 as SGHTA and CDR2 as FQGNSA. The CDR3 sequence: CASSQSITTYTNTGELFF. The CDR3 DNA sequence: TGTGCCAGCAGCCAGAGCATAACGACTTACACGAACACCGGGGAGCTGTTTTTT.

In this sample, this clonotype turned up many times. This chain links TRBV4-1 with TRBJ2-3, with D maybe TRBD2 (6 bases). The germline V gene has CDR1 MGHRA and CDR2 YSYEKL. Trimming stripped 2 bases from V and 6 bases from J, with 15 bases between. The CDR3 length is 15 residues. CDR3 protein: CASSQRWVGGDTQYF. For the CDR3, the DNA is TGCGCCAGCAGCCAACGGTGGGTTGGAGGGGATACGCAGTATTTT.

The genes are TRBV15 and TRBJ2-2, with a weak D call TRBD2 (5 bases). In germline, CDR1 is LNHNV, CDR2 YYDKDF (reference sequence). The CDR3 length is 15 residues. Trimming shortened V by 1 base and J by 1 base, and 7 bases separated the two germline ends. In DNA form, the CDR3 reads TGTGCCACCAGCAGAGGCCGGGGGAACACCGGGGAGCTGTTTTTT. It encodes CATSRGRGNTGELFF.

The gene calls are TRBV6-5 and TRBJ1-2, with 8 bases lining up with TRBD1. The CDR3 runs to 15 residues. Germline-derived CDR1 and CDR2 are MNHEY and SVGAGI. V gave up 4 bases and J gave up 4 bases; unmatched junction bases: 8. The CDR3 is CASSLGTGGGYGYTF. The CDR3, as DNA: TGTGCCAGCAGTTTGGGGACAGGAGGCGGCTATGGCTACACCTTC.

The rearrangement uses TRBV6-5 and TRBJ2-7; the D is unclear. The CDR3 sequence is 11 residues long. Germline CDR1 reads MNHEY; CDR2 reads SVGAGI. V gave up 7 bases and J gave up 7 bases, with 11 bases separating them. The CDR3 protein is CASNSGPEQYF. The CDR3 DNA follows: TGTGCCAGCAACTCCGGACCAGAGCAGTACTTC.

V gene TRBV28 combines with J gene TRBJ2-5; possible D gene TRBD1, 6 bases. V was trimmed by 4 bases and J by 3 bases, leaving 6 bases between them. The CDR3 is made up of 12 amino acids. Germline CDR1 reads MDHEN; CDR2 reads SYDVKM. CDR3 DNA: TGTGCCAGCAGTTGGACAGAAGAGACCCAGTACTTC. Its translation is CASSWTEETQYF. Drawing the rest from reference TRBV28 and TRBJ2-5, the complete variable domain is DVKVTQSSRYLVKRTGEKVFLECVQDMDHENMFWYRQDPGLGLRLIYFSYDVKMKEKGDIPEGYSVSREKKERFSLILESASTNQTSMYLCASSWTEETQYFGPGTRLLVL.

The chain carries TRBV29-1 and TRBJ2-5, with D perhaps matching TRBD1 (6 bases). The germline V and J ends were trimmed by 3 bases and 8 bases, with 13 bases remaining between them. From germline, CDR1 is SQVTM and CDR2 ANQGSEA. This CDR3 has 12 amino acids. CDR3 sequence reads: CSVDLGRGTQYF. CDR3 nucleotide sequence: TGCAGCGTTGACTTGGGCAGGGGCACCCAGTACTTC.

This clonotype has more than one count but fewer than ten. The chain couples TRBV19 to TRBJ2-3; 8 nucleotides align to TRBD1. V lost 7 bases, J lost 0 bases, and 6 bases stayed unmatched. Germline assignment: CDR1 LNHDA and CDR2 SQIVND (reference sequence). CDR3 length: 15 residues. The CDR3 nucleotides read TGTGCCAGTACCCCGACAGGGGAAAGCACAGATACGCAGTATTTT. Translated, it gives CASTPTGESTDTQYF. The variable domain in full, with the rest retrieved from reference TRBV19 and TRBJ2-3, is DGGITQSPKYLFRKEGQNVTLSCEQNLNHDAMYWYRQDPGQGLRLIYYSQIVNDFQKGDIAEGYSVSREKKESFPLTVTSAQKNPTAFYLCASTPTGESTDTQYFGPGTRLTVL.

V and J are TRBV7-6 and TRBJ2-2, with D perhaps matching TRBD1 (5 bases). Trimming removed 3 bases from V and 1 base from J, with 15 bases in between. Germline CDR1 is SGHVS and CDR2 is FNYEAQ. The CDR3 is 17 residues long. CDR3 sequence: CASSFDSVILNTGELFF. The CDR3 nucleotides are TGTGCCAGCAGCTTCGACAGTGTTATATTGAACACCGGGGAGCTGTTTTTT.

This clonotype occurred a few times. This rearrangement joins TRBV5-6 to TRBJ2-3; TRBD1 matches at 10 bases. V lost 4 bases and J lost 6; bases outside the gene matches: 8. Germline V CDR1 and CDR2: SGHDT, YYEEEE. The CDR3 covers 15 residues. The CDR3 protein is CASSPRDRGQDTQYF. The CDR3 bases are TGTGCCAGCAGCCCCCGGGACAGGGGTCAGGATACGCAGTATTTT. Using reference TRBV5-6 and TRBJ2-3 for the parts outside the CDR3, the full variable domain is DAGVTQSPTHLIKTRGQQVTLRCSPKSGHDTVSWYQQALGQGPQFIFQYYEEEERQRGNFPDRFSGHQFPNYSSELNVNALLLGDSALYLCASSPRDRGQDTQYFGPGTRLTVL.

This clonotype was observed a few times. This chain links TRBV19 with TRBJ1-1; D call uncertain. V lost 0 bases and J lost 0, with 8 bases in between. Germline V gene lookup returns CDR1 LNHDA and CDR2 SQIVND (reference sequence). The CDR3 loop spans 15 amino acids. The CDR3 nucleotides read TGTGCCAGTAGTATAGAAAGCGGCCTGAACACTGAAGCTTTCTTT. Its protein is CASSIESGLNTEAFF. Full variable domain (outside the CDR3, taken from reference TRBV19 and TRBJ1-1): DGGITQSPKYLFRKEGQNVTLSCEQNLNHDAMYWYRQDPGQGLRLIYYSQIVNDFQKGDIAEGYSVSREKKESFPLTVTSAQKNPTAFYLCASSIESGLNTEAFFGQGTRLTVV.